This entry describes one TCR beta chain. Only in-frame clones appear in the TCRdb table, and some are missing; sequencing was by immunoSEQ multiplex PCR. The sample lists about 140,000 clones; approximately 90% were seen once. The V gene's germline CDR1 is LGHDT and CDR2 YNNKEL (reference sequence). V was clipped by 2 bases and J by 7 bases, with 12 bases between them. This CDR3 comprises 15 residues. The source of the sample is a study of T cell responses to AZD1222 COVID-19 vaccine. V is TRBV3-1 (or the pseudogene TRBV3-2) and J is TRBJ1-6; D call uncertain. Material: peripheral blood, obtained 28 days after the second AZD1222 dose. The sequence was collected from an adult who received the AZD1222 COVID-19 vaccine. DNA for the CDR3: TGTGCCAGCAGCCAACCGCGAGACGGGAATTCACCCCTCCACTTT. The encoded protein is CASSQPRDGNSPLHF.